The 31 T cell receptor beta chains below come from one sample, sequenced in a study of human T cells and chemical hapten exposure. TCRdb used MiXCR to reprocess the RACE reads, holding one entry per CDR3 protein. The profile shows some 180,000 distinct CDR3 sequences, around 25% of them singletons. Time point in this sample: patch test 3, about 24 weeks after DPC sensitization. Sample treatment: therapeutic diphenylcyclopropenone sensitization with weekly scalp DPC. The material sequenced was whole blood, taken in connection with sensitization to the hapten diphenylcyclopropenone (DPC). These TCRs come from a woman between 35 and 50 years old with alopecia areata. Some clones in this sample may be carry-over from other donors' samples.

V is TRBV4-2 and J is TRBJ2-1, with D unresolved. The germline V gene has CDR1 LGHNA and CDR2 YNFKEQ. The CDR3 contains 12 residues. The V end lost 5 bases, the J end lost 10 bases, and 12 bases lay between the germline ends. The CDR3 region has the DNA TGTGCCAGCAGCGATCGGAGCGTCGAGCAGTTCTTC. Amino acid sequence: CASSDRSVEQFF.

The table lists this clonotype with a few counts. V and J are TRBV5-6 and TRBJ2-7; no clear D gene. Germline CDR1 and CDR2: SGHDT and YYEEEE. Trimming shortened V by 4 bases and J by 7 bases, and 15 bases separated the two germline ends. This CDR3 has 13 residues. CDR3 protein: CASSLYTFGEQYF. DNA for the CDR3: TGTGCCAGCAGCCTCTACACTTTCGGGGAGCAGTACTTC.

The table lists this clonotype with a few counts. The DNA of the CDR3 is TGTGCCAGCAGCTTAGGACAGTTTGCAACTAATGAAAAACTGTTTTTT. Translated: CASSLGQFATNEKLFF. This chain uses TRBV7-2 with TRBJ1-4; D perhaps matches TRBD1 (5 bases). V was trimmed by 1 base and J by 0 bases, leaving 9 bases between them. Germline CDR1 reads SGHTA; CDR2 reads FQGNSA. The CDR3 is 16 residues long. Complete variable domain (other parts from reference TRBV7-2 and TRBJ1-4): GAGVSQSPSNKVTEKGKDVELRCDPISGHTALYWYRQSLGQGLEFLIYFQGNSAPDKSGLPSDRFSAERTGGSVSTLTIQRTQQEDSAVYLCASSLGQFATNEKLFFGSGTQLSVL.

In its sample, this clonotype was seen many times. The chain has TRBV11-1 and TRBJ2-7, with 11 positions matching TRBD1. The CDR3 sequence is 14 residues long. The J segment lost 3 bases and the V segment lost 5 bases, leaving 3 bases of the junction unmatched. CDR1 SGHAT and CDR2 FQDESV come from the germline V gene (reference sequence). The CDR3 sequence is CASSPGQGGYEQYF. The CDR3 bases are TGTGCCAGCAGCCCGGGACAGGGGGGCTACGAGCAGTACTTC.

This clonotype was observed a single time. The chain is built from TRBV4-3 and TRBJ2-1, with TRBD2 matching over 7 bases. This CDR3 region has 17 residues. CDR1 and CDR2 (germline): LGHNA, YSLEER. The trim removed 0 bases at V and 5 bases at J, leaving 10 bases unmatched. This chain's CDR3 is CASSQDWASGGDNEQFF. CDR3 bases: TGCGCCAGCAGCCAAGATTGGGCTAGTGGGGGGGACAATGAGCAGTTCTTC.

This clonotype was picked up a small number of times. The V call is TRBV20-1, the J call TRBJ2-5, with D possibly being TRBD2 (6 bases). In germline, CDR1 is DFQATT, CDR2 SNEGSKA (reference sequence). The CDR3 extends over 14 amino acids. V shed 5 bases and J shed 2 bases, with 15 bases lying between them. In nucleotides, the CDR3 is TGCAGTGCTCAAAGGGCTAGCGTACAAGAGACCCAGTACTTC. Its translation is CSAQRASVQETQYF.

This clonotype has just a few counts. This sequence joins TRBV12-3 or TRBV12-4 and TRBJ1-1; D perhaps matches TRBD1 (5 bases). The V end was cut by 1 base, the J end by 8 bases, with 8 bases between. CDR3 length: 12 residues. CDR3 loop: CASSLGQGEAFF. CDR3 DNA sequence: TGTGCCAGCAGTTTAGGGCAGGGAGAAGCTTTCTTT.

This clonotype has just a few counts. This chain joins TRBV6-2 or TRBV6-3 and TRBJ2-2, with 8 bases fitting TRBD2. The germline gives CDR1 MNHEY, CDR2 SVGEGT. The CDR3 length is 16 residues. The V and J ends lost 6 bases and 6 bases, in that order; junction bases with no gene match: 12. The chain's CDR3 is CASRRTGTSRSGELFF. CDR3 in DNA: TGTGCCAGCAGACGTACCGGGACTAGTCGGTCCGGGGAGCTGTTTTTT.

The chain employs TRBV6-2 or TRBV6-3 and TRBJ1-5, with 10 bases aligning to TRBD1. This CDR3 is built from 15 residues. Looked up from germline, CDR1 is MNHEY and CDR2 is SVGEGT. V dropped 6 bases and J dropped 5; count of bases not matched to a gene: 7. The CDR3 DNA reads TGTGCCAGCAGCCCTAGGGGACAGGGGCATCAGCCCCAGCATTTT. It specifies CASSPRGQGHQPQHF.

This clonotype was seen a single time. The chain combines TRBV6-2 or TRBV6-3 with TRBJ1-1; 7 bases map to TRBD1. The CDR3 covers 14 residues. Germline V gene data show CDR1 as MNHEY and CDR2 as SVGEGT. V was clipped by 4 bases and J by 1 base; unmatched bases: 3. CDR3 DNA sequence: TGTGCCAGCAGTTTCGCAGGGGGGAACACTGAAGCTTTCTTT. As protein: CASSFAGGNTEAFF.

This clonotype was counted between two and nine times. The chain carries TRBV4-1 and TRBJ1-5; perhaps TRBD1 as D (5 bases). Trimming left V 0 bases short and J 9 bases short, with 9 bases between. The CDR3 is 13 residues long. Germline CDR1 is MGHRA and CDR2 is YSYEKL. The CDR3 DNA reads as TGCGCCAGCAGCCAAGAGGGGACGTGGCCCCAGCATTTT. Translated, it gives CASSQEGTWPQHF.

This clonotype was detected only a few times. This sequence joins TRBV6-5 and TRBJ1-3, with no clear D. This CDR3 comprises 14 residues. Deletions cut 0 bases from V and 4 bases from J, with 7 bases between. Per germline, CDR1 MNHEY and CDR2 SVGAGI. The CDR3 region has the DNA TGTGCCAGCAGTTACTCGTCGGGAGGAAACACCATATATTTT. Translation gives CASSYSSGGNTIYF.

At least ten counts were recorded for this clonotype. The V gene is TRBV29-1, the J gene TRBJ1-2; a weak D match, TRBD1 (5 bases). Trimming pared 4 bases from V and 3 bases from J, leaving 9 bases between. Looked up from germline, CDR1 is SQVTM and CDR2 is ANQGSEA. This CDR3 is 12 amino acids long. In DNA form, the CDR3 reads TGCAGCGTTGCGGGGGGTGACTATGGCTACACCTTC. Translating it yields CSVAGGDYGYTF.

The chain is built from TRBV7-9 and TRBJ1-4, with 8 bases matching TRBD1. CDR3 length: 16 residues. Germline assignment: CDR1 SEHNR and CDR2 FQNEAQ (reference sequence). V shed 5 bases, J shed 3 bases, and the junction held 8 bases outside the gene matches. The CDR3 DNA reads TGTGCCAGCAGCAACGGACAGGGCGCGTCTAATGAAAAACTGTTTTTT. Translation: CASSNGQGASNEKLFF. Together with reference TRBV7-9 and TRBJ1-4, the CDR3 gives the full variable domain: DTGVSQNPRHKITKRGQNVTFRCDPISEHNRLYWYRQTLGQGPEFLTYFQNEAQLEKSRLLSDRFSAERPKGSFSTLEIQRTEQGDSAMYLCASSNGQGASNEKLFFGSGTQLSVL.

A remark on this clonotype: Compared with germline, one end of the junction differs, possibly owing to a read error. The chain is built from TRBV28 and TRBJ1-5; tentatively, D is TRBD1 (5 bases). The length of the CDR3 is 16 residues. In germline, CDR1 is MDHEN, CDR2 SYDVKM. In DNA form, the CDR3 reads TGTGCCAGCAGCCCCCCCCGGAGGAGGGGCTGGCAGCACCAGCATTTT. It is translated as CASSPPRRRGWQHQHF.

The V gene is TRBV28, the J gene TRBJ2-1; D is undetermined. The V gene's germline CDR1 is MDHEN and CDR2 SYDVKM. Trimming shortened V by 6 bases and J by 10 bases, and 22 bases separated the two germline ends. The CDR3 runs to 15 residues. CDR3 nucleotides: TGTGCCAGCAGCGGCGGTTCACCGGGCGGTGAGGAGCAGTTCTTC. This gives the protein CASSGGSPGGEEQFF. The full variable domain, with the rest looked up from reference TRBV28 and TRBJ2-1, is DVKVTQSSRYLVKRTGEKVFLECVQDMDHENMFWYRQDPGLGLRLIYFSYDVKMKEKGDIPEGYSVSREKKERFSLILESASTNQTSMYLCASSGGSPGGEEQFFGPGTRLTVL.

This clonotype was counted between two and nine times. V usage is TRBV5-1 and J usage is TRBJ2-3, with 8 bases lining up with TRBD1. The germline V gene has CDR1 SGHRS and CDR2 YFSETQ. This CDR3 region has 15 residues. V dropped 4 bases and J dropped 2; count of bases not matched to a gene: 6. This CDR3 is CASSKRTGITDTQYF. CDR3 bases: TGCGCCAGCAGCAAACGGACAGGGATCACAGATACGCAGTATTTT.

CDR3 protein: CASSYVDPGEQYF. As DNA, the CDR3 is TGTGCCAGCAGTTACGTTGACCCTGGCGAGCAGTACTTC. The V call is TRBV6-2 or TRBV6-3, the J call TRBJ2-7; D is uncertain. In germline, CDR1 is MNHEY, CDR2 SVGEGT. V was shortened by 2 bases and J by 6 bases, with 11 bases between the two germline ends. The CDR3 runs 13 residues.

This clonotype has only a few counts. V is TRBV6-1 and J is TRBJ2-1, with D uncertain. V lost 1 base, J lost 7 bases, and 8 bases lay in between. CDR3 length equals 13 residues. Per germline, CDR1 MNHNS and CDR2 SASEGT. The CDR3 DNA reads TGTGCCAGCAGTGAAGTTGTAAGGAATGAGCAGTTCTTC. It encodes CASSEVVRNEQFF.

This clonotype appeared a few times. The chain is built from TRBV29-1 and TRBJ1-2, with TRBD1 matching 9 bases. CDR3 length: 14 amino acids. Germline values: CDR1 SQVTM, CDR2 ANQGSEA. The V segment lost 7 bases and the J segment 3 bases; nucleotides outside the gene matches: 9. CDR3 region: CSGGRDRVDYGYTF. CDR3 nucleotides: TGCAGCGGTGGTCGGGACAGGGTCGACTATGGCTACACCTTC.

CDR3 amino acids: CASSPGSGKGTGELFF. In nucleotides, the CDR3 is TGCGCCAGCAGCCCAGGGAGTGGCAAGGGCACCGGGGAGCTGTTTTTT. This chain links TRBV5-1 with TRBJ2-2; possibly TRBD1 or TRBD2 for D (5 bases each). The CDR3 extends over 16 amino acids. With 4 bases removed from V and 4 bases from J, the gap between germline ends came to 17 bases. Germline V lookup: CDR1 SGHRS, CDR2 YFSETQ.

The chain recombines TRBV5-1 with TRBJ1-5, with D unclear. With 1 base removed from V and 6 bases from J, the gap between germline ends came to 14 bases. CDR1 SGHRS and CDR2 YFSETQ come from the germline V gene. This CDR3 is built from 15 residues. CDR3 bases: TGCGCCAGCAGCTTGATCGGCGAAGGTGGTCAGCCCCAGCATTTT. It is translated as CASSLIGEGGQPQHF.

The chain uses TRBV20-1 and TRBJ1-6; D remains unclear. V lost 5 bases, J lost 0 bases, and 11 bases lay in between. CDR1 and CDR2 from the germline V gene are DFQATT and SNEGSKA (reference sequence). This CDR3 region has 15 residues. The CDR3 loop reads CSAPTGSSYNSPLHF. DNA of the CDR3: TGCAGTGCTCCGACCGGGAGCTCCTATAATTCACCCCTCCACTTT.

The chain is built from TRBV18 and TRBJ1-5; possible D gene TRBD1, 6 bases. The ends were cut back, 1 base at V and 4 bases at J, with 11 bases in the middle. The CDR3 covers 15 residues. Germline assignment: CDR1 KGHSH and CDR2 LQKENI. The CDR3 DNA reads TGTGCCAGCTCACCACGTAGGACAGAGAATCAGCCCCAGCATTTT. Encoded protein: CASSPRRTENQPQHF.

The J gene is TRBJ1-2, the V gene TRBV6-5, with a possible D match to TRBD1 (6 bases). The germline V gene encodes CDR1 MNHEY and CDR2 SVGAGI. V lost 6 bases and J lost 7, with 15 bases in between. This CDR3 region has 13 residues. The CDR3 here is CASSLTGSFGYTF. In DNA form, the CDR3 reads TGTGCCAGCAGCCTCACAGGGAGTTTTGGCTACACCTTC.

The V call is TRBV4-1, the J call TRBJ2-5, with 8 bases lining up with TRBD1. Germline loops: CDR1 MGHRA, CDR2 YSYEKL. The CDR3 length is 15 residues. J gave up 3 bases and V 4 bases, and 7 bases lay outside the gene matches. The CDR3 region is CASSREDRAEETQYF. The CDR3 DNA follows: TGCGCCAGCAGCCGGGAGGACAGGGCGGAAGAGACCCAGTACTTC.

In the case of this clonotype: A read error is possible here, since a much larger clone lies one base away. The chain joins TRBV29-1 to TRBJ1-5, with a possible D match to TRBD1 (5 bases). Germline CDR1 SQVTM, CDR2 ANQGSEA. The CDR3 totals 13 residues. CDR3 nucleotides: TGCAGCGCTGCCGGGACTCCGGACCAGCCCCAGAATTTT. Translating gives CSAAGTPDQPQNF.

This clonotype was seen a handful of times. The chain joins TRBV6-5 to TRBJ2-2; tentatively, D is TRBD1 or TRBD2 (5 bases each). The CDR3 totals 16 residues. The germline gives CDR1 MNHEY, CDR2 SVGAGI. V lost 5 bases and J 6 bases, leaving 19 bases between the germline ends. CDR3 loop: CASSNTPRGSSGELFF. CDR3 sequence (DNA): TGTGCCAGCAGTAACACGCCCCGGGGCAGCTCCGGGGAGCTGTTTTTT.

This clonotype was counted only a few times. This sequence joins TRBV7-2 and TRBJ2-1, with 10 positions matching TRBD1. The germline gives CDR1 SGHTA, CDR2 FQGNSA. This CDR3 spans 14 amino acids. V trimming: 2 bases; J trimming: 8 bases; junction bases outside the gene matches: 3. The CDR3 loop reads CASSLRDRGDEQFF. The CDR3 nucleotides read TGTGCCAGCAGCTTAAGGGACAGGGGCGATGAGCAGTTCTTC.

This clonotype showed up just a few times. The rearrangement links TRBV27 to TRBJ1-1; TRBD1 is a possible D gene (5 bases). Germline V gene lookup returns CDR1 MNHEY and CDR2 SMNVEV (reference sequence). The CDR3 runs 13 residues. Trimming took off 10 bases at V and 0 bases at J, with 12 bases between the two ends. The CDR3 DNA sequence: TGTGCCACTAAGACAGAACTGAACACTGAAGCTTTCTTT. Translating it yields CATKTELNTEAFF.

At least ten counts were recorded for this clonotype. The rearrangement joins TRBV4-1 to TRBJ2-5; 11 positions match TRBD1. J was trimmed by 6 bases and V by 3 bases; bases with no gene match: 3. The CDR3 loop spans 14 amino acids. Germline loops: CDR1 MGHRA, CDR2 YSYEKL. This CDR3 reads CASSQGQGGKTQYF. The CDR3 DNA is TGCGCCAGCAGCCAGGGACAGGGGGGGAAGACCCAGTACTTC.